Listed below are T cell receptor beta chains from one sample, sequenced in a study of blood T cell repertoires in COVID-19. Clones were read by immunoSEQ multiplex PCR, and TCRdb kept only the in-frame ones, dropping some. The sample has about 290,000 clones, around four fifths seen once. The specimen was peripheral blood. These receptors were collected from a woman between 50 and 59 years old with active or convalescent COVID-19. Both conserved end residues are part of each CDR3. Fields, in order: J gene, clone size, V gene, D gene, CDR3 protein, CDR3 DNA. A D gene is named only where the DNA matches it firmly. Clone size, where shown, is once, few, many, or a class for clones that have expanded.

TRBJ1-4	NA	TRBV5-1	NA	CASSLQAPNEKLFF	TGCGCCAGCAGCTTGCAAGCCCCTAATGAAAAACTGTTTTTT
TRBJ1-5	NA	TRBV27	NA	CASSFRRGFNQPQHF	TGTGCCAGCAGTTTCCGCCGGGGTTTCAATCAGCCCCAGCATTTT
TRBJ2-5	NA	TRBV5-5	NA	CASRGLSSSETQYF	TGTGCCAGCAGGGGACTCTCGAGCTCGGAGACCCAGTACTTC
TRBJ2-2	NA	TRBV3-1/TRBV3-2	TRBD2	CASSRRLAPNTGELFF	TGTGCCAGCAGCCGCCGACTAGCGCCGAACACCGGGGAGCTGTTTTTT
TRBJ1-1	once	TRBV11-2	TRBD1	CASSLGTGTGASNTEAFF	TGTGCCAGCAGCTTAGGGACCGGGACAGGGGCTTCGAACACTGAAGCTTTCTTT
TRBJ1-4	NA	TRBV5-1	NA	CASSLALGVEKLFF	TGCGCCAGCAGCTTGGCGCTAGGGGTAGAAAAACTGTTTTTT
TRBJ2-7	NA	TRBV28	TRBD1	CASSTQTGKYF	TGTGCCAGCAGTACACAGACAGGGAAGTACTTC
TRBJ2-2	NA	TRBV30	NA	CAWRSQGYGELFF	TGTGCCTGGAGGAGTCAGGGGTACGGGGAGCTGTTTTTT
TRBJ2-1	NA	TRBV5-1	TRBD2	CASSPGLAPSIYNEQFF	TGCGCCAGCAGCCCAGGACTAGCCCCCTCCATATACAATGAGCAGTTCTTC
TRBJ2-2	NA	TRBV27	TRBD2	CASSLLSRTSGQTTGELFF	TGTGCCAGCAGTTTACTCTCCAGGACTAGCGGCCAAACCACCGGGGAGCTGTTTTTT
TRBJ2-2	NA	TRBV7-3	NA	CASSLEDPLGAGGELFF	TGTGCCAGCAGCTTAGAAGACCCTTTAGGGGCTGGCGGGGAGCTGTTTTTT
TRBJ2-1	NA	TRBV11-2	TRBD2	CASSTLAGYNEQFF	TGTGCCAGCAGCACCCTAGCGGGTTACAATGAGCAGTTCTTC
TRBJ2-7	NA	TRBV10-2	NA	CASGIAYEQYF	TGCGCCAGCGGTATAGCCTACGAGCAGTACTTC
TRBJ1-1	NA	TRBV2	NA	CASSEAGEGAVEAFF	TGTGCCAGCAGTGAAGCGGGCGAGGGAGCAGTGGAAGCTTTCTTT
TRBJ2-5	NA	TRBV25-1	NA	CASSAAGVIQETQYF	TGTGCCAGCAGCGCAGCAGGGGTAATCCAAGAGACCCAGTACTTC
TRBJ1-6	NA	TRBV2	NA	CASSEAHGGANSPLHF	TGTGCCAGCAGTGAAGCGCACGGGGGGGCTAATTCACCCCTCCACTTT
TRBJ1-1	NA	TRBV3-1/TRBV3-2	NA	CASSQDPGRTEAFF	TGTGCCAGCAGCCAAGACCCGGGGAGAACTGAAGCTTTCTTT
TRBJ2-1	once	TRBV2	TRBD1	CASSEGGGQGTGHNEQFF	TGTGCCAGCAGTGAAGGGGGGGGACAGGGCACAGGGCACAATGAGCAGTTCTTC
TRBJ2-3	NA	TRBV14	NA	CASSRLLPALDTQYF	TGTGCCAGCAGCCGACTCCTCCCCGCACTTGATACGCAGTATTTT
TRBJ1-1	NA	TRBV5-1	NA	CASSFAAGVMNTEAFF	TGCGCCAGCAGCTTTGCGGCAGGGGTCATGAACACTGAAGCTTTCTTT
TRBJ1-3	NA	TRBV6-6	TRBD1	CASSGAGGGNTIYF	TGTGCCAGCAGCGGGGCAGGGGGTGGAAACACCATATATTTT
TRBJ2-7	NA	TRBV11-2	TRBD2	CASSLGATAAGVWYEQYF	TGTGCCAGCAGCTTAGGGGCCACCGCAGCGGGAGTCTGGTACGAGCAGTACTTC
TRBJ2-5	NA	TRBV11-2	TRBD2	CASSFGLASTQYF	TGTGCCAGCAGCTTTGGACTAGCGTCGACCCAGTACTTC
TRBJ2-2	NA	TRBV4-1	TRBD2	CASSHPRIGGRAGELFF	TGCGCCAGCAGCCACCCCCGGATCGGAGGGAGGGCCGGGGAGCTGTTTTTT
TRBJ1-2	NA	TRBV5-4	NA	CASTPGLELAFGYTF	TGTGCCAGCACCCCGGGGTTGGAGTTGGCATTCGGCTACACCTTC
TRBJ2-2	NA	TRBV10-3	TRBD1	CAIKPGTGSTGELFF	TGTGCCATCAAACCCGGGACAGGGTCCACCGGGGAGCTGTTTTTT
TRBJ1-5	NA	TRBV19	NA	CATAIRGIVDQPQHF	TGTGCCACCGCTATTAGGGGGATTGTAGATCAGCCCCAGCATTTT
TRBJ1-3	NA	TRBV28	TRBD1	CASSRLGQHSGNTIYF	TGTGCCAGCAGTAGACTGGGACAGCACTCTGGAAACACCATATATTTT
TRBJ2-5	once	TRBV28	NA	CASSLSLFGRETQYF	TGTGCCAGCAGTTTATCCCTATTCGGTCGGGAGACCCAGTACTTC
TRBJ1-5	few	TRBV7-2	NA	CASSLGPNQPQHF	TGTGCCAGCAGCTTAGGGCCCAATCAGCCCCAGCATTTT
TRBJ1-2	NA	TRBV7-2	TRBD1	CASSSGQNYGYTF	TGTGCCAGCAGCTCGGGACAGAACTATGGCTACACCTTC
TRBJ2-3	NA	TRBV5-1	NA	CASSSGLSLSTDTQYF	TGCGCCAGCAGCTCGGGACTCTCTCTTAGCACAGATACGCAGTATTTT
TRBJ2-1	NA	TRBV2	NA	CASSSDRNEQFF	TGTGCCAGCAGTTCGGACAGAAATGAGCAGTTCTTC
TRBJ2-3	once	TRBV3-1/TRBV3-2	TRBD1	CASSLGTGSSTQYF	TGTGCCAGCAGCCTCGGGACAGGGAGTTCGACGCAGTATTTT
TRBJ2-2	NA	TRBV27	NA	CASSMGTVNTGELFF	TGTGCCAGCAGTATGGGGACTGTGAACACCGGGGAGCTGTTTTTT
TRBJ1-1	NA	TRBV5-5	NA	CASSPGSAGAEAFF	TGTGCCAGCAGCCCCGGGTCCGCGGGAGCTGAAGCTTTCTTT
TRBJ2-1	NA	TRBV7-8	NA	CASSMGRGYEQFF	TGTGCCAGCAGCATGGGTCGGGGATATGAGCAGTTCTTC
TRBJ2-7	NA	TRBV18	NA	CASSPPQGWGSYEQYF	TGTGCCAGCTCACCACCCCAGGGGTGGGGATCCTACGAGCAGTACTTC
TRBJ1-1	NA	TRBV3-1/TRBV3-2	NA	CASSRQTGNTEAFF	TGTGCCAGCAGCCGCCAGACAGGGAACACTGAAGCTTTCTTT
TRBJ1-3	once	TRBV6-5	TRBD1	CASSPTGDGNTIYF	TGTGCCAGCAGCCCCACAGGGGACGGCAACACCATATATTTT
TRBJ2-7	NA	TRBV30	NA	CASRWTAVGVEQYF	TGTGCCTCAAGGTGGACAGCGGTGGGTGTGGAGCAGTACTTC
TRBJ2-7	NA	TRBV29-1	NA	CSAEGGYEQYF	TGCAGCGCCGAGGGAGGATACGAGCAGTACTTC
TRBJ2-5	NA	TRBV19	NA	CASSMGARRQETQYF	TGTGCCAGTAGTATGGGGGCTAGGAGACAAGAGACCCAGTACTTC
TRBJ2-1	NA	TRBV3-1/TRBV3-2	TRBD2	CASSQAASGAYNEQFF	TGTGCCAGCAGCCAAGCCGCCAGCGGGGCCTACAATGAGCAGTTCTTC
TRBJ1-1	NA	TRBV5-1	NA	CASSLNGAHTEAFF	TGCGCCAGCAGCTTGAATGGGGCTCACACTGAAGCTTTCTTT